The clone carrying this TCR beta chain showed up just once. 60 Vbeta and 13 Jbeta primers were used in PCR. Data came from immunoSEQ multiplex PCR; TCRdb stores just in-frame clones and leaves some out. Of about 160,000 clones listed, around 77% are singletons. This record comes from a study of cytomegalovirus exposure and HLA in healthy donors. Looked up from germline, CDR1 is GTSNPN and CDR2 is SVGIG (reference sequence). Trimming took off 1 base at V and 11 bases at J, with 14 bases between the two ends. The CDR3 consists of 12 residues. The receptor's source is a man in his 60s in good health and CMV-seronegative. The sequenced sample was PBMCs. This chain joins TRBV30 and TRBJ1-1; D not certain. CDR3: CAWSADPGSAFF. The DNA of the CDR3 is TGTGCCTGGAGTGCAGACCCGGGATCGGCTTTCTTT.